This passage covers 28 T cell receptor beta chains from one sample sequenced in a study of shared clonotypes between healthy human individuals. Naive CD8 cells were CD45RO-negative, positively selected for CCR7, excluding terminally differentiated effector memory CD45RA+ cells. Sequencing was performed with immunoSEQ multiplex PCR; in TCRdb, only in-frame clones are kept and a portion is missing. Here the sample spans under 600,000 clones, 98% being singletons. The sample comprised naive CD8+ T cells sorted from blood. The origin of the receptors is a man younger than 45 in good health.

V is TRBV27 and J is TRBJ2-7; TRBD1 agrees at 8 bases. CDR1 MNHEY and CDR2 SMNVEV come from the germline V gene (reference sequence). Germline trimming cut 3 bases from V and 5 bases from J; bases unmatched to any gene: 3. The CDR3 contains 13 residues. Written as DNA, the CDR3 is TGTGCCAGCAGTTTGACAGGGGTCGACGAGCAGTACTTC. Protein product: CASSLTGVDEQYF.

V is TRBV5-1 and J is TRBJ2-2, with unresolved D. The CDR3 is 14 residues long. V dropped 6 bases and J dropped 1 base, with 10 bases sitting between them. Germline values: CDR1 SGHRS, CDR2 YFSETQ. CDR3 in amino acids: CASTRLENTGELFF. For the CDR3, the DNA is TGCGCCAGCACACGGTTAGAGAACACCGGGGAGCTGTTTTTT.

This sequence joins TRBV5-1 and TRBJ2-1, with a possible D match to TRBD2 (6 bases). CDR3 size: 12 residues. Germline V lookup: CDR1 SGHRS, CDR2 YFSETQ. Trimming took 8 bases from V and 8 from J, leaving 14 bases between them. CDR3 in DNA: TGCGCCAGTCGGGACTTCCTAGATGAGCAGTTCTTC. The encoded protein is CASRDFLDEQFF. The whole variable domain, remainder taken from reference TRBV5-1 and TRBJ2-1, is KAGVTQTPRYLIKTRGQQVTLSCSPISGHRSVSWYQQTPGQGLQFLFEYFSETQRNKGNFPGRFSGRQFSNSRSEMNVSTLELGDSALYLCASRDFLDEQFFGPGTRLTVL.

This sequence joins TRBV19 and TRBJ1-5; tentatively, D is TRBD1 (5 bases). V lost 10 bases and J 2 bases, leaving 18 bases between the germline ends. This CDR3 contains 15 residues. The V gene's germline CDR1 is LNHDA and CDR2 SQIVND (reference sequence). The CDR3 DNA sequence: TGTGCCACGCTAGGGGCCCTGGGGGGCAATCAGCCCCAGCATTTT. Translating gives CATLGALGGNQPQHF. Variable domain in full (rest from reference TRBV19 and TRBJ1-5): DGGITQSPKYLFRKEGQNVTLSCEQNLNHDAMYWYRQDPGQGLRLIYYSQIVNDFQKGDIAEGYSVSREKKESFPLTVTSAQKNPTAFYLCATLGALGGNQPQHFGDGTRLSIL.

The V and J genes are TRBV28 and TRBJ1-2, with D uncertain. This CDR3 is 13 amino acids long. Trimming left V 6 bases short and J 5 bases short, with 13 bases between. Germline V gene data show CDR1 as MDHEN and CDR2 as SYDVKM. The CDR3 protein is CASRLDTIYGYTF. The CDR3 DNA reads as TGTGCCAGCAGGCTCGACACGATTTATGGCTACACCTTC.

The CDR3 region is CASGETGVGEQYF. DNA for the CDR3: TGTGCCAGCGGGGAGACAGGGGTAGGGGAGCAGTACTTC. The J gene is TRBJ2-7, the V gene TRBV6-1; 8 positions agree with TRBD1. The germline V gene has CDR1 MNHNS and CDR2 SASEGT. The CDR3 is made up of 13 amino acids. V lost 8 bases and J lost 7; bases outside the gene matches: 10.

The V call is TRBV29-1, the J call TRBJ1-1; D is perhaps TRBD1 (5 bases). The CDR3 has 12 residues. Germline values: CDR1 SQVTM, CDR2 ANQGSEA. The V end lost 6 bases, the J end lost 6 bases, and 14 bases lay between the germline ends. DNA of the CDR3: TGCAGCGTGTTATCGTCACAGGCTGAAGCTTTCTTT. This sequence encodes CSVLSSQAEAFF.

The chain joins TRBV15 to TRBJ2-5; D possibly corresponds to TRBD1 (6 bases). Trimming took off 0 bases at V and 0 bases at J, with 11 bases between the two ends. Germline CDR1 is LNHNV and CDR2 is YYDKDF (reference sequence). The CDR3 runs to 16 residues. This chain's CDR3 is CATSRDFRDNQETQYF. The CDR3 nucleotides are TGTGCCACCAGCAGAGATTTCCGGGACAACCAAGAGACCCAGTACTTC.

The chain recombines TRBV4-1 with TRBJ1-2, with D hard to call. From germline, CDR1 is MGHRA and CDR2 YSYEKL. V was pared by 3 bases and J by 13 bases, with 30 bases between. The CDR3 extends over 17 amino acids. The CDR3 protein is CASSHRVSPGPISSCTF. The CDR3, as DNA: TGCGCCAGCAGCCATCGAGTAAGCCCCGGTCCCATAAGCAGCTGCACCTTC.

J is TRBJ2-7 and V is TRBV13; 9 bases map to TRBD1. Per the germline V gene, CDR1 is PRHDT and CDR2 is FYEKMQ (reference sequence). Trimming cost V 5 bases and J 6 bases; bases outside gene matches: 11. This CDR3 is built from 15 residues. The CDR3 sequence is CASSPAGTGFSEQYF. CDR3 in DNA: TGTGCCAGCAGCCCAGCCGGGACAGGGTTTAGCGAGCAGTACTTC.

The rearrangement links TRBV7-8 to TRBJ1-2; D might be TRBD1 (5 bases). Germline V gene data show CDR1 as SGHVS and CDR2 as FQNEAQ. This CDR3 has 16 amino acids. V shed 4 bases and J shed 5 bases, with 20 bases lying between them. CDR3 sequence: CASSSPRDGRGYGYTF. Written as DNA, the CDR3 is TGTGCCAGCAGCTCACCCCGGGACGGCCGGGGGTATGGCTACACCTTC.

The rearrangement joins TRBV21-1 to TRBJ2-2; TRBD1 was called by the table and not checked on the DNA. TRBV21-1 is deemed a pseudogene. The length of the CDR3 is 14 residues. Here the CDR3 DNA reads TGTGCCAGCAGCATAATGGGGCTCACCGGGGAGCTGTTTTTT. This translates into CASSIMGLTGELFF.

The table lists this clone with a count of one. The chain couples TRBV10-3 to TRBJ2-1, with 7 bases that match TRBD2. CDR3 length: 17 residues. V shed 10 bases and J 8 bases; nucleotides not matched to a gene: 23. The germline gives CDR1 ENHRY, CDR2 SYGVKD. The CDR3 protein is CASRTSPLGLDGDEQFF. CDR3 DNA: TGTGCCAGCCGGACTAGTCCGTTGGGCTTAGATGGCGATGAGCAGTTCTTC.

Comment on this clone: A read error may account for a junction end that differs from germline. The rearrangement uses TRBV7-7 and TRBJ2-1; 8 bases agree with TRBD1. Germline V gene data show CDR1 as SSHAT and CDR2 as FNYEAQ (reference sequence). The CDR3 has 16 amino acids. The CDR3 DNA is TGTGCTAGCAGCTTGATGGACAGGGTCCCCTACAATGAGCAGTTCTTC. This gives the protein CASSLMDRVPYNEQFF.

A word on this clone: The same CDR3 arises from other DNA sequences in this sample as well. The chain uses TRBV7-9 and TRBJ2-3; D gene ambiguous. CDR3 size: 13 residues. The germline CDR1 and CDR2 sequences are SEHNR and FQNEAQ (reference sequence). V was cut by 5 bases and J by 0 bases, with 6 bases left in between. The CDR3 DNA sequence: TGTGCCAGCAGCCCGTCGAGCACAGATACGCAGTATTTT. Translated, it gives CASSPSSTDTQYF.

A note on this clone: Other DNA sequences of this sample code for an identical CDR3. The CDR3 DNA reads TGTGCCAGCAGCTCCCCCCTCTCTGGAAACACCATATATTTT. As protein: CASSSPLSGNTIYF. The genes are TRBV7-9 and TRBJ1-3; no firm D call. CDR1 is SEHNR and CDR2 is FQNEAQ in the germline V gene (reference sequence). V gave up 4 bases and J gave up 0 bases, with 7 bases separating them. This CDR3 comprises 14 residues.

The rearrangement links TRBV5-5 to TRBJ2-7; D call uncertain. The CDR3 length is 13 residues. Germline-derived CDR1 and CDR2 are SGHKS and YYEKEE (reference sequence). Trimming removed 2 bases from V and 2 bases from J, with 8 bases in between. The CDR3 DNA is TGTGCCAGCAGCTTTCAGGACCCCTACGAGCAGTACTTC. This codes for CASSFQDPYEQYF.

The chain recombines TRBV7-9 with TRBJ2-1; TRBD2 matches 7 bases. The CDR3 runs to 12 residues. J gave up 15 bases and V 5 bases, and 10 bases lay outside the gene matches. Germline CDR1 is SEHNR and CDR2 is FQNEAQ (reference sequence). This chain's CDR3 is CASSIRREERFF. CDR3 nucleotides: TGTGCCAGCAGCATCCGTCGGGAGGAGAGGTTCTTC. Filled out from reference TRBV7-9 and TRBJ2-1, the complete variable domain reads DTGVSQNPRHKITKRGQNVTFRCDPISEHNRLYWYRQTLGQGPEFLTYFQNEAQLEKSRLLSDRFSAERPKGSFSTLEIQRTEQGDSAMYLCASSIRREERFFGPGTRLTVL.

V and J are TRBV6-5 and TRBJ2-7; unclear D gene. Germline V gene lookup returns CDR1 MNHEY and CDR2 SVGAGI. The CDR3 consists of 15 residues. Trimming stripped 0 bases from V and 0 bases from J, with 9 bases between. The DNA of the CDR3 is TGTGCCAGCAGTTACTCTCAGGAATCCTCCTACGAGCAGTACTTC. Encoded protein: CASSYSQESSYEQYF.

The J gene is TRBJ2-2, the V gene TRBV7-6; 7 nucleotides line up with TRBD2. After removal of 8 bases from V and 6 bases from J, the junction contained 6 bases not matched to a gene. The CDR3 contains 13 residues. Per germline, CDR1 SGHVS and CDR2 FNYEAQ. CDR3 protein: CASVAGVAGELFF. The CDR3 DNA reads TGTGCCAGCGTGGCGGGAGTGGCCGGGGAGCTGTTTTTT.

The chain has TRBV30 and TRBJ2-7; 9 positions match TRBD2. The length of the CDR3 is 13 residues. Germline V gene data show CDR1 as GTSNPN and CDR2 as SVGIG (reference sequence). Trimming cost V 4 bases and J 0 bases; bases outside gene matches: 1. The CDR3 DNA sequence: TGTGCCTGGATAGCGGGAGACTCCTACGAGCAGTACTTC. This sequence encodes CAWIAGDSYEQYF.

This chain links TRBV29-1 with TRBJ2-7; no firm D call. CDR3 length: 13 amino acids. The germline CDR1 and CDR2 sequences are SQVTM and ANQGSEA. V lost 1 base and J lost 2, with 9 bases in between. CDR3 DNA: TGCAGCGTTGAAGCCTCGAACACCTACGAGCAGTACTTC. It is translated as CSVEASNTYEQYF.

This sequence joins TRBV5-6 and TRBJ1-5; 9 positions match TRBD1. V lost 4 bases and J lost 4; bases outside the gene matches: 3. CDR3 size: 14 residues. Germline CDR1 SGHDT, CDR2 YYEEEE. CDR3 in amino acids: CASSAGQGNQPQHF. CDR3 in DNA: TGTGCCAGCAGCGCGGGACAGGGAAATCAGCCCCAGCATTTT.

This rearrangement joins TRBV7-8 to TRBJ1-1, with 10 bases aligning to TRBD1. V shed 3 bases, J shed 0 bases, and the junction held 16 bases outside the gene matches. There are 20 residues in the CDR3. Looked up from germline, CDR1 is SGHVS and CDR2 is FQNEAQ. CDR3 protein: CASSLTGGAEFAGMNTEAFF. CDR3 DNA: TGTGCCAGCAGCTTGACAGGGGGCGCGGAGTTTGCTGGCATGAACACTGAAGCTTTCTTT.

The V gene is TRBV27, the J gene TRBJ2-1, with 7 bases lining up with TRBD2. Germline loops: CDR1 MNHEY, CDR2 SMNVEV (reference sequence). The CDR3 loop spans 15 amino acids. V trimming: 5 bases; J trimming: 0 bases; junction bases outside the gene matches: 4. CDR3 coding DNA: TGTGCCAGCAGTGGGGGACTACCCTCCTACAATGAGCAGTTCTTC. Its protein is CASSGGLPSYNEQFF.

The chain recombines TRBV5-4 with TRBJ2-1; tentatively, D is TRBD1 (5 bases). The CDR3 is made up of 13 amino acids. The germline V gene has CDR1 SGHNT and CDR2 YYREEE (reference sequence). V was cut by 4 bases and J by 8 bases, with 13 bases left in between. The CDR3 coding sequence is TGTGCCAGCAGCCCGTCAGGGCCCCATGAGCAGTTCTTC. Translated: CASSPSGPHEQFF.

J is TRBJ2-3 and V is TRBV2; the D is unclear. CDR1 is SNHLY and CDR2 is FYNNEI in the germline V gene. The CDR3 contains 10 residues. Trimming stripped 8 bases from V and 10 bases from J, with 10 bases between. CDR3 sequence reads: CASLDRSQYF. CDR3 DNA sequence: TGTGCCAGCTTAGACCGGTCGCAGTATTTT.

DNA for the CDR3: TGCGCCAGCAGTGACGGCGGACCCACCCCAAATGAGCAGTTCTTC. This encodes CASSDGGPTPNEQFF. This chain connects TRBV10-1 to TRBJ2-1, with D unresolved. V was shortened by 3 bases and J by 7 bases, with 16 bases between the two germline ends. There are 15 residues in the CDR3. Germline CDR1 and CDR2: WNHNN and SYGVQD (reference sequence).